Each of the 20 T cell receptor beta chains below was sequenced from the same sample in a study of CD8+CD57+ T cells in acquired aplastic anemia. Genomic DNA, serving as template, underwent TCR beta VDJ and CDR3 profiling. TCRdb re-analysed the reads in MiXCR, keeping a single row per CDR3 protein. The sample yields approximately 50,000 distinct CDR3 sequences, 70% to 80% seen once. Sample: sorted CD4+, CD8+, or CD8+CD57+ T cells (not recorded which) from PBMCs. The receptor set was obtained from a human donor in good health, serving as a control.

CDR3 sequence reads: CASTTQWFTEAFF. Written as DNA, the CDR3 is TGCGCCAGCACCACACAGTGGTTCACTGAAGCTTTCTTT. The chain carries TRBV4-1 and TRBJ1-1; no clear D. V lost 7 bases and J lost 4, with 13 bases in between. The CDR3 has 13 residues. Germline CDR1 is MGHRA and CDR2 is YSYEKL.

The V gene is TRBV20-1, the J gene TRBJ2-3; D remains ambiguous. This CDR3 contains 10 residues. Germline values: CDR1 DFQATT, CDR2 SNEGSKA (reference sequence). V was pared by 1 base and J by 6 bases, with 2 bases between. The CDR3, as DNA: TGCAGTGCTAGAGGTGATACGCAGTATTTT. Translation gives CSARGDTQYF.

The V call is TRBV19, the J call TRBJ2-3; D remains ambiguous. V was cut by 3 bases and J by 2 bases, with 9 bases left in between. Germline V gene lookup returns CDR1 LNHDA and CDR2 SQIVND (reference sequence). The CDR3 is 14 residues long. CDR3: CASSMTHFTDTQYF. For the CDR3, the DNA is TGTGCCAGTAGTATGACACACTTCACAGATACGCAGTATTTT.

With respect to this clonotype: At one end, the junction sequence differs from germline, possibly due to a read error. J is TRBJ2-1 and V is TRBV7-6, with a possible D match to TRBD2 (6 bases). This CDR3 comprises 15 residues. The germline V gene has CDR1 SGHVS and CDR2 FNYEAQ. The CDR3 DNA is TGCGCCAGCAGCCCGGGACTTACACCTGGAAATGAGCAGTTCTTC. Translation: CASSPGLTPGNEQFF.

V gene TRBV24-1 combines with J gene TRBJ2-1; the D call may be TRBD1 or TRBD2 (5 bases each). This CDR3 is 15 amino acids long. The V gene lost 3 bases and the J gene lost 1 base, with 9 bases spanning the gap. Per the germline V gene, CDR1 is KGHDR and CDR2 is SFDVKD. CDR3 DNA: TGTGCCACCAGTGATGCGAGGGGATCCTACAATGAGCAGTTCTTC. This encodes CATSDARGSYNEQFF.

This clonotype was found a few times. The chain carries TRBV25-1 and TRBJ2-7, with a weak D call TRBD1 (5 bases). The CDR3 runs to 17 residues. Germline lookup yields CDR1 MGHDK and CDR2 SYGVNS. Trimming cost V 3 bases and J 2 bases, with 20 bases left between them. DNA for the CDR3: TGTGCCAGCAGTGAGAATCCAAATCAGGGTGGACCCTACGAGCAGTACTTC. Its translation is CASSENPNQGGPYEQYF.

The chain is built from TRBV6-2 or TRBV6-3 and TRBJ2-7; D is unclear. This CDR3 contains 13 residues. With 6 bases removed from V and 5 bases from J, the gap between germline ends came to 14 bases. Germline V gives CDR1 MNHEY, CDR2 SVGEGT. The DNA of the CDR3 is TGTGCCAGCAGAGCAGACATTTTGCACGAGCAGTACTTC. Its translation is CASRADILHEQYF.

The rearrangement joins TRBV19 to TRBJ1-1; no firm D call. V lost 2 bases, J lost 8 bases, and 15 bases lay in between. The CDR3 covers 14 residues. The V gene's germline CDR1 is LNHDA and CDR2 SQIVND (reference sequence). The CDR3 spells CASSIIGEKTEAFF. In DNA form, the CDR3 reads TGTGCCAGTAGTATAATTGGGGAGAAGACCGAAGCTTTCTTT.

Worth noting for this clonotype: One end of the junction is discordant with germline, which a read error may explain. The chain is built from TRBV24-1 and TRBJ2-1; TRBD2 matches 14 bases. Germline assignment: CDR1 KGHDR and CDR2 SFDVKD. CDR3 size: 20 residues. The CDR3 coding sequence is TGTGCCACCAGTGATCCCACCGGGACTAGCGGGAGAGGGCTCTACGATGAGCAGTTCTTC. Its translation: CATSDPTGTSGRGLYDEQFF.

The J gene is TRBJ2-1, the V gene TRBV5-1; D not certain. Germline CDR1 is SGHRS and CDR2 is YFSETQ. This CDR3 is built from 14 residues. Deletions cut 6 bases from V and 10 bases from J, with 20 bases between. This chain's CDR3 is CASTTLGRKDEQFF. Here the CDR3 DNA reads TGCGCCAGCACAACTCTTGGACGGAAGGACGAGCAGTTCTTC.

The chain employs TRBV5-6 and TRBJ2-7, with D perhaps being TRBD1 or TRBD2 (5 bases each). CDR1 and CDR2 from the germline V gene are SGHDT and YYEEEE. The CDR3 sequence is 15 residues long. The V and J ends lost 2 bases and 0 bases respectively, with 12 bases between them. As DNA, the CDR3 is TGTGCCAGCAGCTTATCCCACGGGACCTCCTACGAGCAGTACTTC. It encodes CASSLSHGTSYEQYF.

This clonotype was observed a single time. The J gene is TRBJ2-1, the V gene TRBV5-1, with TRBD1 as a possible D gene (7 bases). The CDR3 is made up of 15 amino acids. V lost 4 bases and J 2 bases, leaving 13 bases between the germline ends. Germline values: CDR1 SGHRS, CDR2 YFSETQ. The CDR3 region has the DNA TGCGCCAGCAGCCCGGCGGGACAGACCTACAATGAGCAGTTCTTC. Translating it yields CASSPAGQTYNEQFF.

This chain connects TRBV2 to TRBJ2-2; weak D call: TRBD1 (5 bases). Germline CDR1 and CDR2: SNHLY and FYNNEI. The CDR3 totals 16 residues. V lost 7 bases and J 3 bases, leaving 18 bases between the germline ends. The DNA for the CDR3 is TGTGCCAGCACCCCCTTAACGGACACAGACACCGGGGAGCTGTTTTTT. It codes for CASTPLTDTDTGELFF.

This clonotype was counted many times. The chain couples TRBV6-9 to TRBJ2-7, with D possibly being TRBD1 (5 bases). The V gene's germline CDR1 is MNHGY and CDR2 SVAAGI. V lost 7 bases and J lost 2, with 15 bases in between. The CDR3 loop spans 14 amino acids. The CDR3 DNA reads TGTGCCAGCATCCCTCTTCGACAGCCCTACGAGCAGTACTTC. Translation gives CASIPLRQPYEQYF.

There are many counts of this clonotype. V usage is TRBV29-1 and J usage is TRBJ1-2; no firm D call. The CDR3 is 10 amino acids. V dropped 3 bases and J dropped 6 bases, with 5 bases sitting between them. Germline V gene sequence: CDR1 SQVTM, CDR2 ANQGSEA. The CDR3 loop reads CSVDSDGYTF. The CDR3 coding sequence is TGCAGCGTTGACTCCGATGGCTACACCTTC.

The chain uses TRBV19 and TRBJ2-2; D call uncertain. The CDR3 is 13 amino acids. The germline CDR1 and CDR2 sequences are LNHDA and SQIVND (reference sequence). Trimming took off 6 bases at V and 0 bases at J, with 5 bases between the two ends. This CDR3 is CASSRPNTGELFF. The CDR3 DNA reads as TGTGCCAGTAGCAGGCCGAACACCGGGGAGCTGTTTTTT.

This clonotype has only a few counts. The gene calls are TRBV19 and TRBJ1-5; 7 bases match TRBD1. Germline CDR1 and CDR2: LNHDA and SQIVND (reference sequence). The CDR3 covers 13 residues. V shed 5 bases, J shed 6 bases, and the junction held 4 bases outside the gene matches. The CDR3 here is CASSLQGPQPQHF. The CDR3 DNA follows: TGTGCCAGTAGTTTACAGGGGCCTCAGCCCCAGCATTTT.

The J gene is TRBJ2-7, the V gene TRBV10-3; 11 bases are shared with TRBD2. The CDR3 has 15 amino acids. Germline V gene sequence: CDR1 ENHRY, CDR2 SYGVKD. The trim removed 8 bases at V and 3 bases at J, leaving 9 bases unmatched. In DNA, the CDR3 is TGTGCCATCGCTGCCTCACTAGCGGGAGACTACGAGCAGTACTTC. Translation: CAIAASLAGDYEQYF.

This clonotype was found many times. The CDR3 DNA reads TGTGCCAGCAGTGAACTAGCGGGAGGGGGGAATGAGCAGTTCTTC. Encoded protein: CASSELAGGGNEQFF. The V gene is TRBV2, the J gene TRBJ2-1; 12 bases fit TRBD2. The germline CDR1 and CDR2 sequences are SNHLY and FYNNEI. The length of the CDR3 is 15 residues. The V segment lost 2 bases and the J segment 7 bases; nucleotides outside the gene matches: 3.

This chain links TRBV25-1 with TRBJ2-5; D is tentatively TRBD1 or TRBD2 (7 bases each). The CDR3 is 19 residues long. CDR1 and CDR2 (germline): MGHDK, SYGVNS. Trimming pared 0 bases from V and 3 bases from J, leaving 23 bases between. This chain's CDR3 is CASSEYNLGAGGEEETQYF. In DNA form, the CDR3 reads TGTGCCAGCAGTGAATATAATCTGGGGGCAGGGGGGGAGGAAGAGACCCAGTACTTC.